The 27 T cell receptor beta chains reported below all come from one sample, sequenced in a study of monozygotic twins with inflammatory bowel disease (dated by TCRdb to between 2018 and 2021). Library prep was done by 5' RACE. Sequencing relied on an Illumina HiSeq 2500. The reads underwent TCRdb reprocessing, giving one record for each CDR3 protein sequence and no DNA. The sample's own table lists about 210,000 distinct CDR3 sequences. Jointly, the top ten make up roughly 8% of the sample. Material for sequencing was blood. The origin of the receptors is a human donor with ulcerative colitis or Crohn's disease, or a healthy co-twin of an affected twin (not recorded which).

The chain is built from TRBV28 and TRBJ1-2. Germline CDR1 is MDHEN and CDR2 is SYDVKM. The CDR3 is 11 amino acids. CDR3 protein: CASRVWDGYTF.

The chain joins TRBV7-3 to TRBJ2-2; TCRdb reports TRBD1, a call that lacks DNA to check it against. This CDR3 is 15 amino acids long. The germline V gene encodes CDR1 SGHTA and CDR2 FQGTGA. CDR3 protein: CASSLNTGPTGELFF.

The chain links TRBV13 to TRBJ1-1; TCRdb picks TRBD1, but there is no DNA to check that call. The germline V gene encodes CDR1 PRHDT and CDR2 FYEKMQ (reference sequence). The CDR3 totals 13 residues. CDR3 protein: CASGTLGNTEAFF. Drawing the rest from reference TRBV13 and TRBJ1-1, the complete variable domain is AAGVIQSPRHLIKEKRETATLKCYPIPRHDTVYWYQQGPGQDPQFLISFYEKMQSDKGSIPDRFSAQQFSDYHSELNMSSLELGDSALYFCASGTLGNTEAFFGQGTRLTVV.

This sequence joins TRBV20-1 and TRBJ2-3; without DNA, the TCRdb call of TRBD2 cannot be checked. The germline CDR1 and CDR2 sequences are DFQATT and SNEGSKA (reference sequence). This CDR3 comprises 13 residues. CDR3 amino acids: CSARLAGTDTQYF.

The rearrangement links TRBV12-3 or TRBV12-4 to TRBJ2-2; TCRdb's D call of TRBD2 is untestable without DNA. The CDR3 has 17 amino acids. The CDR3 spells CASSLSSAGGPSGELFF.

The genes are TRBV7-2 and TRBJ1-1; the D call of TRBD1 rests on TCRdb alone, since no DNA is present to check it. The germline V gene has CDR1 SGHTA and CDR2 FQGNSA. The CDR3 is made up of 13 amino acids. The CDR3: CASSVFGGTEAFF.

The rearrangement joins TRBV30 to TRBJ1-3. The CDR3 consists of 14 residues. Germline CDR1 is GTSNPN and CDR2 is SVGIG (reference sequence). The chain's CDR3 is CAWSFRGSGNTIYF.

The chain is built from TRBV4-3 and TRBJ2-1; checking the TCRdb D call of TRBD1 is not possible without DNA. The CDR3 is made up of 15 amino acids. Germline V lookup: CDR1 LGHNA, CDR2 YSLEER. The CDR3 sequence is CASKTGVYGDNEQFF.

The genes are TRBV7-2 and TRBJ2-3; TCRdb reports TRBD2, a call that lacks DNA to check it against. The length of the CDR3 is 16 residues. Germline CDR1 is SGHTA and CDR2 is FQGNSA. The CDR3 is CASSQLGLAITDTQYF.

This chain joins TRBV3-1 and TRBJ2-4; TCRdb's D call, TRBD2, is unchecked because there is no DNA. CDR1 and CDR2 (germline): LGHDT, YNNKEL (reference sequence). This CDR3 spans 18 amino acids. The CDR3: CASSHGLAGLSAKNIQYF.

The chain combines TRBV19 with TRBJ2-3; the D call of TRBD2 rests on TCRdb alone, since no DNA is present to check it. Germline-derived CDR1 and CDR2 are LNHDA and SQIVND (reference sequence). This CDR3 contains 14 residues. CDR3 region: CASSISGGTDTQYF.

J is TRBJ2-7 and V is TRBV7-8; with no DNA, the TCRdb D assignment of TRBD1 cannot be verified. There are 14 residues in the CDR3. Germline loops: CDR1 SGHVS, CDR2 FQNEAQ. The CDR3 is CASSYHRVPLEQYF.

The chain recombines TRBV13 with TRBJ2-7; the D call of TRBD1 rests on TCRdb alone, since no DNA is present to check it. Germline CDR1 PRHDT, CDR2 FYEKMQ (reference sequence). The CDR3 consists of 15 residues. This CDR3 reads CASSLGGGLSYEQYF.

The chain combines TRBV19 with TRBJ1-1; TCRdb indicates TRBD1, and absent DNA this call remains unverified. From germline, CDR1 is LNHDA and CDR2 SQIVND (reference sequence). The CDR3 consists of 16 residues. The CDR3 here is CASKGQGIELHTEAFF.

The gene calls are TRBV18 and TRBJ1-1; TCRdb names TRBD1, which stays unverified in the absence of DNA. Germline lookup yields CDR1 KGHSH and CDR2 LQKENI. The CDR3 loop spans 13 amino acids. CDR3 residues: CASSPPGTAEAFF.

The V and J genes are TRBV7-6 and TRBJ1-1; TCRdb names TRBD1, which stays unverified in the absence of DNA. Germline V CDR1 and CDR2: SGHVS, FNYEAQ. The CDR3 covers 17 residues. The CDR3 sequence: CASSFVPGQGMNTEAFF.

The genes are TRBV12-3 or TRBV12-4 and TRBJ1-5. This CDR3 has 14 residues. CDR3 protein: CASTLAGYGQPQHF.

The V and J genes are TRBV6-1 and TRBJ1-2; TCRdb proposes TRBD1, but this gene call is untestable without DNA. Germline V gene data show CDR1 as MNHNS and CDR2 as SASEGT. This CDR3 is 15 amino acids long. The chain's CDR3 is CASSEEFRVGYGYTF.

The gene calls are TRBV7-3 and TRBJ2-1; TCRdb names TRBD2, which stays unverified in the absence of DNA. CDR1 is SGHTA and CDR2 is FQGTGA in the germline V gene. This CDR3 contains 14 residues. The CDR3 reads CASSFAGGSNEQFF.

The genes are TRBV28 and TRBJ2-1. The germline gives CDR1 MDHEN, CDR2 SYDVKM. This CDR3 is 13 amino acids long. CDR3 loop: CASKSTGNNEQFF.

This sequence joins TRBV18 and TRBJ2-7. This CDR3 has 11 residues. Germline V gives CDR1 KGHSH, CDR2 LQKENI. CDR3 sequence reads: CASSPAYEQYF.

The V and J genes are TRBV6-6 and TRBJ1-5. The length of the CDR3 is 13 residues. The germline V gene has CDR1 MNHNY and CDR2 SVGAGI (reference sequence). The CDR3 protein is CASSQISNQPQHF.

V usage is TRBV29-1 and J usage is TRBJ2-1; lacking DNA, the TRBD1 call made by TCRdb goes unchecked. The CDR3 spans 11 residues. In germline, CDR1 is SQVTM, CDR2 ANQGSEA. The chain's CDR3 is CSVDPHRVEFF.

V is TRBV3-1 and J is TRBJ1-1; TCRdb picks TRBD1, but there is no DNA to check that call. The CDR3 consists of 13 residues. Germline V gene data show CDR1 as LGHDT and CDR2 as YNNKEL (reference sequence). The CDR3 loop is CASTLREMTEAFF. Together with reference TRBV3-1 and TRBJ1-1, the CDR3 gives the full variable domain: DTAVSQTPKYLVTQMGNDKSIKCEQNLGHDTMYWYKQDSKKFLKIMFSYNNKELIINETVPNRFSPKSPDKAHLNLHINSLELGDSAVYFCASTLREMTEAFFGQGTRLTVV.

V and J are TRBV5-6 and TRBJ1-2; the TCRdb call, TRBD1, lacks DNA for checking. This CDR3 is 13 amino acids long. From germline, CDR1 is SGHDT and CDR2 YYEEEE. CDR3 amino acids: CASSDGPGTGYTF.

The chain couples TRBV7-9 to TRBJ1-2; TCRdb's D call of TRBD1 is untestable without DNA. Germline V gives CDR1 SEHNR, CDR2 FQNEAQ (reference sequence). The CDR3 consists of 11 residues. The CDR3 region is CATQGASGYTF.

The rearrangement uses TRBV7-2 and TRBJ2-1. The CDR3 sequence is 17 residues long. Germline lookup yields CDR1 SGHTA and CDR2 FQGNSA. The CDR3 protein is CASSLALGGRSYNEQFF.